These 30 T cell receptor beta chains came from one sample sequenced in a study of blood T cells in healthy people across ages. For the second PCR, which ran for about 7 to 12 cycles, a sample-barcoded 5' primer and a J-beta primer mix were used. MiXCR, applied by TCRdb to the 5' RACE reads, yields one record per CDR3 protein. The sample gives 850,000 to 950,000 distinct CDR3 sequences, 29% of which show up once; about 18% is in the top ten. Sequencing was carried out using blood. Receptor source: a woman older than 75 in good health.

This clonotype has at least ten counts. The chain combines TRBV29-1 with TRBJ1-1, with D possibly matching TRBD1 (6 bases). There are 13 residues in the CDR3. CDR1 is SQVTM, CDR2 ANQGSEA, per germline. Deletions cut 7 bases from V and 0 bases from J, with 12 bases between. DNA of the CDR3: TGCAGCGCTTGGAGGGACATGAACACTGAAGCTTTCTTT. Amino acids: CSAWRDMNTEAFF.

This clonotype was detected ten times or more. The chain couples TRBV12-3 or TRBV12-4 to TRBJ2-5; TRBD1 might be the D (7 bases). Trimming removed 7 bases at V and 8 bases at J, with 20 bases between. This CDR3 comprises 14 residues. CDR3: CASNPDRAGKTQYF. CDR3 in DNA: TGTGCCAGCAACCCAGACAGGGCGGGGAAAACCCAGTACTTC.

This chain joins TRBV7-9 and TRBJ1-1; D gene uncertain. V lost 5 bases to trimming and J lost 7 bases, with 17 bases between them. Germline-derived CDR1 and CDR2 are SEHNR and FQNEAQ (reference sequence). CDR3 length: 14 amino acids. The CDR3 spells CASSVDGRSDEAFF. CDR3 sequence (DNA): TGTGCCAGCAGCGTGGACGGACGGTCCGATGAAGCTTTCTTT. The full variable domain, with the rest looked up from reference TRBV7-9 and TRBJ1-1, is DTGVSQNPRHKITKRGQNVTFRCDPISEHNRLYWYRQTLGQGPEFLTYFQNEAQLEKSRLLSDRFSAERPKGSFSTLEIQRTEQGDSAMYLCASSVDGRSDEAFFGQGTRLTVV.

About this clonotype: A much more abundant neighbour one base away suggests this may be a read error. This chain joins TRBV10-3 and TRBJ2-5, with TRBD1 matching 7 bases. J gave up 11 bases and V 3 bases, and 15 bases lay outside the gene matches. Germline V gives CDR1 ENHRY, CDR2 SYGVKD. The CDR3 totals 15 residues. Here the CDR3 DNA reads TGTGCCATCAGTGATTCAGGGGGTCCCTACAATGAGCAGTACTTC. Protein sequence: CAISDSGGPYNEQYF.

This clonotype was seen at least ten times. V usage is TRBV10-3 and J usage is TRBJ2-7, with 8 nucleotides matching TRBD1. CDR1 is ENHRY and CDR2 is SYGVKD in the germline V gene. There are 14 residues in the CDR3. Trimming at V came to 10 bases and at J to 4 bases, leaving 12 bases not matched to a gene. The CDR3 region is CATATGEVSYEQYF. The CDR3, as DNA: TGTGCCACCGCGACAGGGGAGGTCTCTTACGAGCAGTACTTC.

This clonotype was seen a handful of times. The rearrangement uses TRBV15 and TRBJ2-3; 8 bases match TRBD2. The CDR3 covers 17 residues. Germline CDR1 and CDR2: LNHNV and YYDKDF (reference sequence). Germline trimming cut 3 bases from V and 1 base from J; bases unmatched to any gene: 9. The CDR3 loop reads CATSRRALAERTDTQYF. The CDR3 DNA is TGTGCCACCAGCAGGAGGGCACTAGCGGAACGCACAGATACGCAGTATTTT.

In its sample, this clonotype was seen many times. The J gene is TRBJ2-1, the V gene TRBV20-1; a possible D gene is TRBD1 (6 bases). CDR3 size: 16 residues. In germline, CDR1 is DFQATT, CDR2 SNEGSKA (reference sequence). The V and J ends lost 1 base and 3 bases respectively, with 16 bases between them. Here the CDR3 DNA reads TGCAGTGCTAGAGGCTTGCGCGCGGACAGCTACAATGAGCAGTTCTTC. Protein: CSARGLRADSYNEQFF.

This clonotype was detected ten times or more. The CDR3 protein is CASSHPVRGITEAFF. The CDR3 bases are TGCGCCAGCAGCCATCCGGTCCGGGGCATCACTGAAGCTTTCTTT. V and J are TRBV4-1 and TRBJ1-1; TRBD1 might be the D (5 bases). Germline lookup yields CDR1 MGHRA and CDR2 YSYEKL. CDR3 size: 15 residues. Deletions cut 3 bases from V and 4 bases from J, with 15 bases between.

This clonotype was observed at least ten times. The rearrangement joins TRBV6-1 to TRBJ1-6; no clear D. Trimming took off 6 bases at V and 7 bases at J, with 10 bases between the two ends. Germline V gene lookup returns CDR1 MNHNS and CDR2 SASEGT. The length of the CDR3 is 13 residues. The CDR3 sequence is CASRGPANSPLHF. The CDR3 nucleotides are TGTGCCAGCAGGGGTCCGGCAAATTCACCCCTCCACTTT.

This clonotype was seen many times. This rearrangement joins TRBV9 to TRBJ2-5, with a weak D call TRBD2 (6 bases). V was trimmed by 0 bases and J by 4 bases, leaving 16 bases between them. Germline lookup yields CDR1 SGDLS and CDR2 YYNGEE. The CDR3 is 16 residues long. CDR3 protein: CASSVGGGVLGETQYF. CDR3 in DNA: TGTGCCAGCAGCGTAGGGGGAGGAGTGCTGGGAGAGACCCAGTACTTC. Together with reference TRBV9 and TRBJ2-5, the CDR3 gives the full variable domain: DSGVTQTPKHLITATGQRVTLRCSPRSGDLSVYWYQQSLDQGLQFLIQYYNGEERAKGNILERFSAQQFPDLHSELNLSSLELGDSALYFCASSVGGGVLGETQYFGPGTRLLVL.

The chain combines TRBV7-2 with TRBJ2-1, with D perhaps matching TRBD1 (5 bases). With 5 bases removed from V and 6 bases from J, the gap between germline ends came to 17 bases. The CDR3 runs to 15 residues. Germline V gives CDR1 SGHTA, CDR2 FQGNSA. CDR3 bases: TGTGCCAGCAGCCTCGGAGCAGGGTGGGCCAATGAGCAGTTCTTC. Its translation is CASSLGAGWANEQFF.

Ten or more counts support this clonotype. V usage is TRBV5-1 and J usage is TRBJ2-3, with 8 bases fitting TRBD2. The junction had 9 bases not matched to a gene; V was cut back by 5 bases and J by 1 base. CDR1 is SGHRS and CDR2 is YFSETQ in the germline V gene. The CDR3 is 16 residues long. In DNA form, the CDR3 reads TGCGCCAGCAGAGGAGATAGCGGGGCTCGCACAGATACGCAGTATTTT. Encoded protein: CASRGDSGARTDTQYF.

This clonotype was recorded a few times. One end of the junction varies from germline; a read error may be responsible. The J gene is TRBJ1-2, the V gene TRBV10-3; D uncertain. The germline gives CDR1 ENHRY, CDR2 SYGVKD. The CDR3 length is 14 residues. The CDR3 DNA follows: TGTGCCATCAGGGAGTCGATCGGCAAGCGGGGCTACACCTTC. This translates into CAIRESIGKRGYTF.

This clonotype was seen at least ten times. The chain uses TRBV28 and TRBJ1-1; no clear D. This CDR3 comprises 13 residues. Germline loops: CDR1 MDHEN, CDR2 SYDVKM. Between the trimmed V and J ends, which lost 3 bases and 10 bases, there was a span of 15 bases. This CDR3 is CASSFAMPGGAFF. In nucleotides, the CDR3 is TGTGCCAGCAGTTTTGCAATGCCGGGCGGAGCTTTCTTT. The full variable domain, in which reference TRBV28 and TRBJ1-1 provide the parts outside the CDR3, is DVKVTQSSRYLVKRTGEKVFLECVQDMDHENMFWYRQDPGLGLRLIYFSYDVKMKEKGDIPEGYSVSREKKERFSLILESASTNQTSMYLCASSFAMPGGAFFGQGTRLTVV.

On this clonotype itself: This clone may be a read error of a much larger clone one base away. The rearrangement joins TRBV4-3 to TRBJ2-3, with D possibly called TRBD1 or TRBD2 (5 bases each). From germline, CDR1 is LGHNA and CDR2 YSLEER. This CDR3 contains 15 residues. Trimming stripped 1 base from V and 2 bases from J, with 10 bases between. DNA of the CDR3: TGCGCCAGCAGCCAAGGAGGGGCCTACACAGATACGCAGTATTTT. Encoded protein: CASSQGGAYTDTQYF.

This clonotype was observed many times. The gene calls are TRBV12-3 or TRBV12-4 and TRBJ2-1; perhaps TRBD2 as D (5 bases). Trimming stripped 5 bases from V and 12 bases from J, with 14 bases between. The CDR3 runs 12 residues. Here the CDR3 reads CASSLTGSGQFF. The DNA for the CDR3 is TGTGCCAGCAGTCTAACGGGGTCCGGGCAGTTCTTC.

This clonotype appeared a few times. Here the CDR3 DNA reads TGTGCCAGCAGTCAAAACCGACAAGGGGATGGCTACACCTTC. This encodes CASSQNRQGDGYTF. The gene calls are TRBV27 and TRBJ1-2; TRBD1 is a possible D gene (5 bases). CDR3 length equals 14 residues. V shed 5 bases and J shed 6 bases, with 16 bases lying between them. Germline-derived CDR1 and CDR2 are MNHEY and SMNVEV (reference sequence).

This clonotype has ten or more counts. The chain combines TRBV10-3 with TRBJ1-2; D uncertain. This CDR3 comprises 14 residues. Between the trimmed V and J ends, which lost 7 bases and 4 bases, there was a span of 16 bases. Per germline, CDR1 ENHRY and CDR2 SYGVKD. This CDR3 is CAINDPGTIYGYTF. CDR3 nucleotides: TGTGCCATCAACGACCCCGGAACTATCTATGGCTACACCTTC.

This clonotype showed up many times. The chain couples TRBV2 to TRBJ2-3, with D unclear. The CDR3 consists of 11 residues. Germline V gene lookup returns CDR1 SNHLY and CDR2 FYNNEI. V was cut by 11 bases and J by 4 bases, with 10 bases left in between. The CDR3 here is CAGSVSDTQYF. The CDR3 nucleotides read TGTGCCGGATCAGTGTCAGATACGCAGTATTTT.

About this clonotype: Just one base apart from a much larger clone, this may be a read error. V gene TRBV4-3 combines with J gene TRBJ2-7; possibly TRBD1 for D (6 bases). Germline CDR1 is LGHNA and CDR2 is YSLEER. The CDR3 has 13 residues. CDR3 DNA: TGCGCCCGCAGCCAAGCGACAGGCTACGAGCAGTACTTC. It yields the protein CARSQATGYEQYF.

The chain employs TRBV24-1 and TRBJ2-5, with D possibly TRBD1 on 5 matching bases. The CDR3 runs to 11 residues. Germline assignment: CDR1 KGHDR and CDR2 SFDVKD. The V end was cut by 9 bases, the J end by 11 bases, with 15 bases between. The CDR3 protein is CATSTGYRQYF. The DNA for the CDR3 is TGTGCCACCTCTACAGGCTACAGGCAGTACTTC.

In this sample, this clonotype turned up a few times. This chain links TRBV19 with TRBJ2-1, with 7 bases identical to TRBD2. Germline V CDR1 and CDR2: LNHDA, SQIVND (reference sequence). V lost 5 bases, J lost 0 bases, and 4 bases stayed unmatched. The CDR3 extends over 15 amino acids. CDR3 in DNA: TGTGCCAGTAGTGGAGTAGCGGGCTCCTACAATGAGCAGTTCTTC. It specifies CASSGVAGSYNEQFF.

There are a few counts of this clonotype. The J gene is TRBJ1-5, the V gene TRBV2; D is ambiguous. The CDR3 is 14 residues long. Trimming removed 3 bases from V and 0 bases from J, with 6 bases in between. Per the germline V gene, CDR1 is SNHLY and CDR2 is FYNNEI. The CDR3 here is CASSDFYSNQPQHF. As DNA, the CDR3 is TGTGCCAGCAGTGACTTTTATAGCAATCAGCCCCAGCATTTT.

The chain has TRBV9 and TRBJ2-7; perhaps TRBD1 as D (6 bases). The ends were cut back, 3 bases at V and 5 bases at J, with 18 bases in the middle. This CDR3 comprises 15 residues. Germline CDR1 reads SGDLS; CDR2 reads YYNGEE. CDR3 amino acids: CASSAGHAATNEQYF. CDR3 DNA sequence: TGTGCCAGCAGCGCGGGACACGCGGCCACGAACGAGCAGTACTTC.

CDR3 sequence reads: CASSFPGLSPAGYTF. DNA of the CDR3: TGTGCCAGCAGCTTTCCAGGGTTATCACCGGCCGGCTACACCTTC. The chain has TRBV5-5 and TRBJ1-2, with D possibly matching TRBD1 (5 bases). The CDR3 covers 15 residues. The V gene lost 2 bases and the J gene lost 8 bases, with 19 bases spanning the gap. Germline CDR1 and CDR2: SGHKS and YYEKEE (reference sequence). The variable domain in full, completed from reference TRBV5-5 and TRBJ1-2, reads DAGVTQSPTHLIKTRGQQVTLRCSPISGHKSVSWYQQVLGQGPQFIFQYYEKEERGRGNFPDRFSARQFPNYSSELNVNALLLGDSALYLCASSFPGLSPAGYTFGSGTRLTVV.

This clonotype was counted a few times. The chain combines TRBV12-3 or TRBV12-4 with TRBJ1-5; 7 positions match TRBD1. There are 13 residues in the CDR3. The V gene end was trimmed by 4 bases and the J gene end by 7 bases; junction bases not matched to a gene: 4. In nucleotides, the CDR3 is TGTGCCAGCAGTTATGCAGGGGGACAGCCCCAGCATTTT. Translating gives CASSYAGGQPQHF.

The chain couples TRBV15 to TRBJ2-3; D may be TRBD2 (5 bases). In germline, CDR1 is LNHNV, CDR2 YYDKDF (reference sequence). The V gene lost 0 bases and the J gene lost 2 bases, with 18 bases spanning the gap. The CDR3 is made up of 18 amino acids. The CDR3 here is CATSRDRASGRITDTQYF. The CDR3 region has the DNA TGTGCCACCAGCAGAGATAGGGCAAGCGGCCGAATCACAGATACGCAGTATTTT.

This clonotype was recorded many times. The gene calls are TRBV4-3 and TRBJ2-3, with 7 bases aligning to TRBD2. This CDR3 has 14 residues. The germline V gene has CDR1 LGHNA and CDR2 YSLEER. V was clipped by 8 bases and J by 3 bases; unmatched bases: 8. CDR3: CASRRTSVTDTQYF. Here the CDR3 DNA reads TGCGCCAGCCGTCGAACTAGCGTAACAGATACGCAGTATTTT.

The rearrangement uses TRBV20-1 and TRBJ2-1; TRBD2 aligns across 12 bases. This CDR3 contains 14 residues. Per the germline V gene, CDR1 is DFQATT and CDR2 is SNEGSKA (reference sequence). V dropped 6 bases and J dropped 13; count of bases not matched to a gene: 13. CDR3 sequence (DNA): TGCAGTGCGCGGACTAGCGGGGTTCCGGGGACCCAGTTCTTC. It is translated as CSARTSGVPGTQFF.

This clonotype has just a few counts. In DNA, the CDR3 is TGTGCCAGCAGCTTAAGGGTGCGTGTCACTGAAGCTTTCTTT. Its translation: CASSLRVRVTEAFF. The chain links TRBV11-2 to TRBJ1-1; D remains unclear. V dropped 2 bases and J dropped 4 bases, with 11 bases sitting between them. The CDR3 runs to 14 residues. The germline gives CDR1 SGHAT, CDR2 FQNNGV.